This note documents a single T cell receptor (beta chain) sequence. Its target is not known. The data were taken from a study of OX40 agonist ivuxolimab in advanced cancers. Study observations and caveats: Partial responders treated at 0.1-3.0 mg/kg exhibited clonal expansion among the lowest measured.

Trimming pared 6 bases from V and 4 bases from J, leaving 12 bases between. The CDR3 spans 13 residues. Germline V gene lookup returns CDR1 MRHNA and CDR2 SNTAGT. TCRdb keeps only in-frame clones here, not all; method: immunoSEQ multiplex PCR. Here the sample spans about 83,000 clones, over 75% being singletons. Peripheral blood came from all dose cohorts at three timepoints. This TCR was recovered from an adult with an advanced solid tumor such as melanoma, head and neck, liver or kidney cancer. The chain couples TRBV6-4 to TRBJ1-1; the D is unclear. The sequenced sample was CD4+ or CD8+ T cells sorted from blood, obtained in a trial of the OX40 agonist ivuxolimab. The CDR3 reads CASRRVQGTEAFF. The CDR3 nucleotides are TGTGCCAGCAGGAGGGTTCAAGGCACTGAAGCTTTCTTT.